The 11 T cell receptor beta chains reported below all come from one sample, sequenced in a study of beta chain features in type 1 diabetes. Findings of the study overall: For Type 1 diabetes patients, all four CD4+ subsets carried TCRB CDR3s that were moderately but significantly shorter.

Isolated RNA was reverse transcribed in full, so expressed TCRB transcripts were sequenced. Measured with immunoSEQ multiplex PCR; TCRdb has only the in-frame clones, and not every one. The top ten clones hold approximately 0.015% of a sample with hundreds of thousands of clones, 15% of them seen once. No cognate antigen is known for these TCRs. Input material: naive CD4+ T cells from blood. Every receptor here comes from a man between 18 and 29 years old with type 1 diabetes.

The sample holds a few counts of this clone. The chain recombines TRBV5-6 with TRBJ2-2; 10 bases match TRBD2. V gave up 3 bases and J gave up 5 bases; unmatched junction bases: 16. The CDR3 contains 19 residues. Per germline, CDR1 SGHDT and CDR2 YYEEEE. CDR3 DNA sequence: TGTGCCAGCAGCTCAAGGCCGGGACTAGCGCGCCGGGGGACCGGGGAGCTGTTTTTT. This sequence encodes CASSSRPGLARRGTGELFF.

The rearrangement links TRBV9 to TRBJ2-5, with D tentatively TRBD1 (5 bases). The germline V and J ends were trimmed by 0 bases and 5 bases, with 8 bases remaining between them. This CDR3 is built from 13 residues. Germline V gene sequence: CDR1 SGDLS, CDR2 YYNGEE. The CDR3 sequence: CASSVGGVETQYF. In nucleotides, the CDR3 is TGTGCCAGCAGCGTAGGGGGCGTGGAGACCCAGTACTTC. Supplemented by reference TRBV9 and TRBJ2-5, the full variable domain reads DSGVTQTPKHLITATGQRVTLRCSPRSGDLSVYWYQQSLDQGLQFLIQYYNGEERAKGNILERFSAQQFPDLHSELNLSSLELGDSALYFCASSVGGVETQYFGPGTRLLVL.

This rearrangement joins TRBV7-2 to TRBJ1-1, with a weak D call TRBD1 (6 bases). The germline V gene encodes CDR1 SGHTA and CDR2 FQGNSA. V lost 2 bases, J lost 4 bases, and 20 bases lay in between. This CDR3 comprises 17 residues. CDR3 sequence reads: CASSLNRGGGGPTEAFF. CDR3 in DNA: TGTGCCAGCAGCTTAAATCGCGGGGGTGGGGGGCCCACTGAAGCTTTCTTT. Complete variable domain (other parts from reference TRBV7-2 and TRBJ1-1): GAGVSQSPSNKVTEKGKDVELRCDPISGHTALYWYRQSLGQGLEFLIYFQGNSAPDKSGLPSDRFSAERTGGSVSTLTIQRTQQEDSAVYLCASSLNRGGGGPTEAFFGQGTRLTVV.

V is TRBV11-3 and J is TRBJ2-5, with 9 bases matching TRBD1. This CDR3 is 17 amino acids long. Germline V gene lookup returns CDR1 SGHNT and CDR2 YENEEA. V was pared by 4 bases and J by 5 bases, with 14 bases of the junction left unmatched. The CDR3 bases are TGTGCCAGCAGCTCGTCATCCGGGACAGGGAGTAAGGAGACCCAGTACTTC. Translating gives CASSSSSGTGSKETQYF.

This chain links TRBV12-2 with TRBJ2-7; the D call of TRBD2 is as the table states it, not checked on the DNA. TRBV12-2 is classified as a pseudogene. The CDR3 consists of 16 residues. Here the CDR3 reads CASRLAAGLWRYEQYF. The CDR3 nucleotides are TGTGCAAGTCGCTTAGCGGCCGGTCTCTGGCGGTACGAGCAGTACTTC.

The chain couples TRBV18 to TRBJ1-1; TRBD1 matches 7 bases. V was pared by 3 bases and J by 2 bases, with 6 bases of the junction left unmatched. CDR3 length equals 15 residues. Germline V CDR1 and CDR2: KGHSH, LQKENI. The CDR3 here is CASSPNRGVNTEAFF. CDR3 coding DNA: TGTGCCAGCTCACCCAACAGGGGCGTTAACACTGAAGCTTTCTTT.

The chain employs TRBV28 and TRBJ2-2; D is undetermined. The CDR3 contains 16 residues. CDR1 is MDHEN, CDR2 SYDVKM, per germline. Trimming cost V 6 bases and J 4 bases, with 18 bases left between them. This chain's CDR3 is CASSARGDLGTGELFF. DNA for the CDR3: TGTGCCAGCAGCGCCCGCGGCGATTTGGGCACCGGGGAGCTGTTTTTT.

The rearrangement links TRBV11-2 to TRBJ2-5, with 8 bases aligning to TRBD1. The germline V gene encodes CDR1 SGHAT and CDR2 FQNNGV. J lost 6 bases, V lost 6 bases, and 12 bases had no gene match. The CDR3 runs 15 residues. The CDR3 DNA sequence: TGTGCCAGCAGGGCACATGCAGGGGGCGCAAAGACCCAGTACTTC. Amino acids: CASRAHAGGAKTQYF.

In this sample, this clone turned up a few times. The chain links TRBV18 to TRBJ2-7; 7 bases map to TRBD1. CDR1 is KGHSH and CDR2 is LQKENI in the germline V gene. This CDR3 comprises 14 residues. Trimming cost V 4 bases and J 2 bases; bases outside gene matches: 5. Written as DNA, the CDR3 is TGTGCCAGCTCACTTGGGACAGATGCCTACGAGCAGTACTTC. It is translated as CASSLGTDAYEQYF. The entire variable domain, with the rest obtained from reference TRBV18 and TRBJ2-7, is as follows: NAGVMQNPRHLVRRRGQEARLRCSPMKGHSHVYWYRQLPEEGLKFMVYLQKENIIDESGMPKERFSAEFPKEGPSILRIQQVVRGDSAAYFCASSLGTDAYEQYFGPGTRLTVT.

The V gene is TRBV18, the J gene TRBJ2-1; 8 bases line up with TRBD1. V dropped 3 bases and J dropped 7; count of bases not matched to a gene: 8. CDR1 is KGHSH, CDR2 LQKENI, per germline. The CDR3 is made up of 15 amino acids. The CDR3, as DNA: TGTGCCAGCTCACCGCAGGGGGCTTTGAAAAATGAGCAGTTCTTC. Encoded protein: CASSPQGALKNEQFF.

DNA of the CDR3: TGTGCCAGCAGCCGATTGGGACAGAACAATGAGCAGTTCTTC. Translated, it gives CASSRLGQNNEQFF. This chain joins TRBV7-2 and TRBJ2-1; 7 nucleotides line up with TRBD1. V was clipped by 5 bases and J by 5 bases; unmatched bases: 6. The CDR3 covers 14 residues. Germline V gene data show CDR1 as SGHTA and CDR2 as FQGNSA.